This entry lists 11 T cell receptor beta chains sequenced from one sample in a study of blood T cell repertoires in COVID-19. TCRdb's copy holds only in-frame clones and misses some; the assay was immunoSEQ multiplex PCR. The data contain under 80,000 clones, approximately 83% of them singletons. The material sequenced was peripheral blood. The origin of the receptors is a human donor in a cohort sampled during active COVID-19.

CDR3 nucleotides: TGCAGCGTTGAGGAGGTTGGGGCTTTCTTT. It translates to CSVEEVGAFF. The chain has TRBV29-1 and TRBJ1-1; D remains ambiguous. Germline assignment: CDR1 SQVTM and CDR2 ANQGSEA. The length of the CDR3 is 10 residues. Trimming removed 3 bases from V and 11 bases from J, with 10 bases in between.

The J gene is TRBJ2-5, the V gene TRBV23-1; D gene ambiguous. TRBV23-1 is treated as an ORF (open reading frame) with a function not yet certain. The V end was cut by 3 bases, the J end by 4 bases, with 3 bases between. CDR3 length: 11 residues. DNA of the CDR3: TGCGCCAGCAGTCATCGAGAGACCCAGTACTTC. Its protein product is CASSHRETQYF.

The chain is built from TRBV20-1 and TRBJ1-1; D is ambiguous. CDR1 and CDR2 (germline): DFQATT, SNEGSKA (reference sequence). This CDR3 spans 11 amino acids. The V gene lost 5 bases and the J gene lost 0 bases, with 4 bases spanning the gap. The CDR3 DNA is TGCAGTGCTTCAGTGAACACTGAAGCTTTCTTT. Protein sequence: CSASVNTEAFF.

The CDR3 here is CASLLNTKRIYEQYF. CDR3 nucleotides: TGTGCCAGCCTTCTAAATACTAAACGAATCTACGAGCAGTACTTC. The V call is TRBV7-9, the J call TRBJ2-7; no definite D call. This CDR3 spans 15 amino acids. V lost 8 bases, J lost 3 bases, and 20 bases lay in between. The germline V gene encodes CDR1 SEHNR and CDR2 FQNEAQ (reference sequence).

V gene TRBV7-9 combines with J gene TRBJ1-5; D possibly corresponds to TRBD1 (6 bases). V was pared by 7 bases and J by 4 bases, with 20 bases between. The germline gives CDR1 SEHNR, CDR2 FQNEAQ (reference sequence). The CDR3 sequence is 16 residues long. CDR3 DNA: TGTGCCAGCACCATGGGGGGGGGCGATTGGAATCAGCCCCAGCATTTT. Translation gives CASTMGGGDWNQPQHF.

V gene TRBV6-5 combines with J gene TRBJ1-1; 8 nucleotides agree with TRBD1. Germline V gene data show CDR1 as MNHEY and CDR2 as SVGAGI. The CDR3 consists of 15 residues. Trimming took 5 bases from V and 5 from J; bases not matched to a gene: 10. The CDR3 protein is CASSRMTGVTTEAFF. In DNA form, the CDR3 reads TGTGCCAGCAGTCGGATGACAGGGGTCACGACTGAAGCTTTCTTT.

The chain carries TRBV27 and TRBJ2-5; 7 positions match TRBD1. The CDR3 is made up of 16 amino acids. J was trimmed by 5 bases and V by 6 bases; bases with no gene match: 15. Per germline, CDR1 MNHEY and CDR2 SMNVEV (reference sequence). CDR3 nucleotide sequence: TGTGCCAGCAGGAAAACCCAGGGACAGCTATGGGAGACCCAGTACTTC. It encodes CASRKTQGQLWETQYF.

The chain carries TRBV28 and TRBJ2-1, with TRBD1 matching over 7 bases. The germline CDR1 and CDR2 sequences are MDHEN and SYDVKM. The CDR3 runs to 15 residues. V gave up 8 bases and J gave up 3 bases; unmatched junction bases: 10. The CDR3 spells CASGSPGQIYNEQFF. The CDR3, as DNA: TGTGCCAGCGGGTCACCGGGACAGATCTACAATGAGCAGTTCTTC.

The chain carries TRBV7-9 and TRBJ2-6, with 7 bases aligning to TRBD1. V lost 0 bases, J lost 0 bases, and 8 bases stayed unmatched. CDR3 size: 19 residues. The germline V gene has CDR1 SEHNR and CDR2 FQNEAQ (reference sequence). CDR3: CASSLAAGRGNSGANVLTF. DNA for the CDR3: TGTGCCAGCAGCTTAGCGGCGGGCAGGGGGAACTCTGGGGCCAACGTCCTGACTTTC.

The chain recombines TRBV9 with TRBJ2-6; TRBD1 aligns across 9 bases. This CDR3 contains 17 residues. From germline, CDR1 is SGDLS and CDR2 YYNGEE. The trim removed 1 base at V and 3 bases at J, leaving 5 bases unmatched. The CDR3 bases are TGTGCCAGCAGCGTAAGTACAGGGGGCCGTGGGGCCAACGTCCTGACTTTC. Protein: CASSVSTGGRGANVLTF.

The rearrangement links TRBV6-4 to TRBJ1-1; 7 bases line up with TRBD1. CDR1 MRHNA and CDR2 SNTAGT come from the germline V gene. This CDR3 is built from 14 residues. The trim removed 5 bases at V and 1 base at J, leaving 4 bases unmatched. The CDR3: CASSLTGTNTEAFF. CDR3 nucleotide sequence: TGTGCCAGCAGTCTGACAGGGACGAACACTGAAGCTTTCTTT.